The 8 T cell receptor beta chains reported below all come from one sample, sequenced in a study of T cells in Graves' hyperthyroidism and ophthalmopathy. RNA transcripts were the template for amplifying TCR beta CDR3 regions. First-round RT-PCR with HTBI primers amplified the TCR CDR3 region. A single record per CDR3 protein comes from TCRdb applying MiXCR to the multiplex PCR reads. The data contain around 690,000 distinct CDR3 sequences, 15% to 20% of them singletons. Source material: blood. These receptors came from a man aged 50-59 years with Graves' hyperthyroidism.

This clonotype was observed at least ten times. The genes are TRBV28 and TRBJ1-5; TRBD1 aligns across 8 bases. The CDR3 loop spans 14 amino acids. The germline CDR1 and CDR2 sequences are MDHEN and SYDVKM. V shed 9 bases and J 6 bases; nucleotides not matched to a gene: 10. In DNA form, the CDR3 reads TGTGCCAGTCGGCCAGGGGGCGCGTCTCAGCCCCAGCATTTT. Encoded protein: CASRPGGASQPQHF.

This clonotype came up many times. The chain recombines TRBV12-3 or TRBV12-4 with TRBJ1-1; 7 bases match TRBD1. Trimming took 6 bases from V and 1 from J; bases not matched to a gene: 2. The CDR3 spans 13 residues. Written as DNA, the CDR3 is TGTGCCAGCAGACGGGACAGGAACACTGAAGCTTTCTTT. It codes for CASRRDRNTEAFF.

Remarks on this clonotype: This may stem from a read error, because a much larger clone lies one nucleotide away. J is TRBJ2-2 and V is TRBV6-5; TRBD2 might be the D (7 bases). The CDR3 length is 19 residues. Germline lookup yields CDR1 MNHEY and CDR2 SVGAGI. V lost 2 bases and J 0 bases, leaving 19 bases between the germline ends. The CDR3 sequence is CASSYRWCGGVPNTGELFF. As DNA, the CDR3 is TGTGCCAGCAGTTACCGATGGTGCGGGGGCGTACCGAACACCGGGGAGCTGTTTTTT.

This clonotype appeared many times. The V gene is TRBV30, the J gene TRBJ1-6; D gene uncertain. CDR1 is GTSNPN, CDR2 SVGIG, per germline (reference sequence). Trimming took off 1 base at V and 9 bases at J, with 10 bases between the two ends. This CDR3 spans 13 amino acids. Here the CDR3 reads CAWSAAGSSPLHF. The CDR3 nucleotides are TGTGCCTGGAGTGCAGCGGGGAGTTCACCCCTCCACTTT.

This chain uses TRBV7-2 with TRBJ2-7; 7 nucleotides agree with TRBD1. Germline values: CDR1 SGHTA, CDR2 FQGNSA. V gave up 3 bases and J gave up 0 bases; unmatched junction bases: 8. The CDR3 consists of 16 residues. The CDR3 loop is CASSFTGTASSYEQYF. Here the CDR3 DNA reads TGTGCCAGCAGCTTTACCGGGACAGCTAGCTCCTACGAGCAGTACTTC.

This clonotype has ten or more counts. The chain recombines TRBV20-1 with TRBJ2-7, with D perhaps TRBD1 (6 bases). The V gene lost 6 bases and the J gene lost 7 bases, with 25 bases spanning the gap. Germline CDR1 reads DFQATT; CDR2 reads SNEGSKA (reference sequence). The CDR3 runs to 15 residues. The CDR3 DNA sequence: TGCAGTGCGAGCCCACGGGACAAGTTTGGAATGGAGCAGTACTTC. It codes for CSASPRDKFGMEQYF.

Ten or more counts support this clonotype. This chain joins TRBV13 and TRBJ1-5, with TRBD1 matching over 10 bases. Germline V lookup: CDR1 PRHDT, CDR2 FYEKMQ (reference sequence). This CDR3 has 15 residues. Trimming removed 4 bases from V and 4 bases from J; junction bases left unmatched: 4. CDR3 sequence: CASSSRGQGNQPQHF. The CDR3 DNA is TGTGCCAGCAGCTCTCGGGGACAGGGGAATCAGCCCCAGCATTTT.

This chain connects TRBV20-1 to TRBJ2-7; unclear D gene. Trimming left V 0 bases short and J 5 bases short, with 11 bases between. The CDR3 consists of 13 residues. CDR1 and CDR2 from the germline V gene are DFQATT and SNEGSKA (reference sequence). In nucleotides, the CDR3 is TGCAGTGCTAGAGATAGGTCGGAGCACGAGCAGTACTTC. Its translation is CSARDRSEHEQYF.